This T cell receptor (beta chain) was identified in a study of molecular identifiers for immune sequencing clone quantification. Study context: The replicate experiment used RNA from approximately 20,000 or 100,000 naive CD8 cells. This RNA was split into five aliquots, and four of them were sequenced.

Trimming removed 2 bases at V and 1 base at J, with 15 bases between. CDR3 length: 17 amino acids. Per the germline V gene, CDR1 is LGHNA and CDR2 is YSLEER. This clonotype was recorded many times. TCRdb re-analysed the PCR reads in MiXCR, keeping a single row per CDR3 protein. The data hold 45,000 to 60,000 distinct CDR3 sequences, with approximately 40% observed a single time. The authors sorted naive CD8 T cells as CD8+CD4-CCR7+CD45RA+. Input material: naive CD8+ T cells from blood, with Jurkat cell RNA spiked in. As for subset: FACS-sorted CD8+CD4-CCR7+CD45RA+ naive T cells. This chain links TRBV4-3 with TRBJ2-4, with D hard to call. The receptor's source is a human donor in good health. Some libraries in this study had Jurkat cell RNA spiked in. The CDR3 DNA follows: TGCGCCAGCAGCCAACGGTTCCCTCTGAAGGCCAAAAACATTCAGTACTTC. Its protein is CASSQRFPLKAKNIQYF.